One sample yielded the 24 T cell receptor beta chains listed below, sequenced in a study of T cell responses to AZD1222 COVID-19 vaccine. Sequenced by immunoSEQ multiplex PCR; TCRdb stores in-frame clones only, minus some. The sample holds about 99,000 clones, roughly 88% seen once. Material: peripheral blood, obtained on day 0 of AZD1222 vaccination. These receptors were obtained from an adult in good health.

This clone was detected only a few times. The DNA of the CDR3 is TGTGCCAGCAGTTACACCTCAAGGGGGATGCGGTCACCCCTCCACTTT. Amino acid sequence: CASSYTSRGMRSPLHF. The gene calls are TRBV6-2 or TRBV6-3 and TRBJ1-6; tentatively, D is TRBD1 (6 bases). Between the trimmed V and J ends, which lost 2 bases and 10 bases, there was a span of 18 bases. The CDR3 has 16 residues. CDR1 is MNHEY, CDR2 SVGEGT, per germline.

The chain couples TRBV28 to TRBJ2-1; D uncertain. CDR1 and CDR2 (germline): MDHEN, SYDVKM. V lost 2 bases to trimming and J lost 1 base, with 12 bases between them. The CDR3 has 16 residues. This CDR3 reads CASSLIGIRSYNEQFF. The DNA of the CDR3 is TGTGCCAGCAGTTTAATAGGTATCCGGTCCTACAATGAGCAGTTCTTC.

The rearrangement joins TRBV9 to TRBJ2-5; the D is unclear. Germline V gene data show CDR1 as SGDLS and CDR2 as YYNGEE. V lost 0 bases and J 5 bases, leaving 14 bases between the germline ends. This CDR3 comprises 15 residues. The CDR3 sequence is CASSVDHPLSETQYF. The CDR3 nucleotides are TGTGCCAGCAGCGTAGATCATCCTCTATCCGAGACCCAGTACTTC.

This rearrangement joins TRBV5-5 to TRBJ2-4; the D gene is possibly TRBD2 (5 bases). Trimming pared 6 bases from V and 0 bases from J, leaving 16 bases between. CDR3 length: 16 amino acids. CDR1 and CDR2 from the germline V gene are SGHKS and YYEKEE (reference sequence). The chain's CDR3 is CASTPASTLAKNIQYF. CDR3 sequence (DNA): TGTGCCAGCACACCTGCTAGCACTCTAGCCAAAAACATTCAGTACTTC.

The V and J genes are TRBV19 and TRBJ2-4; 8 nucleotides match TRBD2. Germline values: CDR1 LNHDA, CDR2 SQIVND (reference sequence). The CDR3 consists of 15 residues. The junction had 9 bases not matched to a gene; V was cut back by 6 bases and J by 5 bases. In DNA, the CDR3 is TGTGCCAGTAGAGGGACTAGGCTGATCGAAAACATTCAGTACTTC. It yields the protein CASRGTRLIENIQYF.

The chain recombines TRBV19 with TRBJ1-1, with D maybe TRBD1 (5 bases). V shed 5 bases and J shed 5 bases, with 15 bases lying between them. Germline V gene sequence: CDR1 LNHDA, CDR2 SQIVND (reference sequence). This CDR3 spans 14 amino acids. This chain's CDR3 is CASSLQGVSTEAFF. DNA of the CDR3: TGTGCCAGTAGTCTTCAGGGAGTAAGTACTGAAGCTTTCTTT.

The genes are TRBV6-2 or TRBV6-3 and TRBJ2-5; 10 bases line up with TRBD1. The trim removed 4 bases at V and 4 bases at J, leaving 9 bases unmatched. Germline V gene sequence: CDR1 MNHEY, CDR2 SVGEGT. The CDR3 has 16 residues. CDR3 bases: TGTGCCAGCAGTTCCTCCGGGACAGGGGTTTCAGAGACCCAGTACTTC. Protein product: CASSSSGTGVSETQYF.

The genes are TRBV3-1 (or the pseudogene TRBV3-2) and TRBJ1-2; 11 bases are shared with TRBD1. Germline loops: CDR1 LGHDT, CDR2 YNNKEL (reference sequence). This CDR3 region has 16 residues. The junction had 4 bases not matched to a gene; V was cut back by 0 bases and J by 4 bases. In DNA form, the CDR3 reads TGTGCCAGCAGCCAAGATCGGACAGGGGGCGTCTATGGCTACACCTTC. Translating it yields CASSQDRTGGVYGYTF.

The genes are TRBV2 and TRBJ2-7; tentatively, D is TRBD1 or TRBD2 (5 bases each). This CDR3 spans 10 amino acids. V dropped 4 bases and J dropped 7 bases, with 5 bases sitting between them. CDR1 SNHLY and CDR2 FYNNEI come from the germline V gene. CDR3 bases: TGTGCCAGCAGTGGGGGGGAGCAGTACTTC. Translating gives CASSGGEQYF.

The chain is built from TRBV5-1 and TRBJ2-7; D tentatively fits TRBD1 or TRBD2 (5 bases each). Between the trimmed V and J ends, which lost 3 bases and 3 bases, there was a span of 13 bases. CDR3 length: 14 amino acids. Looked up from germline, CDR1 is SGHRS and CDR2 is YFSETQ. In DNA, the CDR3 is TGCGCCAGCAGCTCGGGACGAAGCAACTACGAGCAGTACTTC. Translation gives CASSSGRSNYEQYF.

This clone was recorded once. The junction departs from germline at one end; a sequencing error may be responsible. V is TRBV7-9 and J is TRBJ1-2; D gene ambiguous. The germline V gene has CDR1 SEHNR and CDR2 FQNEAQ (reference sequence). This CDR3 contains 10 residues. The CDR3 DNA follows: TGTGCCAGCAGCTCAGCCCCTCGGATCTTC. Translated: CASSSAPRIF. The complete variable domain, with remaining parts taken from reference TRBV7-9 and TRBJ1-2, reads DTGVSQNPRHKITKRGQNVTFRCDPISEHNRLYWYRQTLGQGPEFLTYFQNEAQLEKSRLLSDRFSAERPKGSFSTLEIQRTEQGDSAMYLCASSSAPRIFGSGTRLTVV.

The CDR3, as DNA: TGTGCCAGCAGCCAAGCCGACAGGACAGGGGGAGTTGAAGCTTTCTTT. Amino acid sequence: CASSQADRTGGVEAFF. The chain employs TRBV4-2 and TRBJ1-1; 10 bases match TRBD1. The CDR3 length is 16 residues. Trimming removed 1 base from V and 7 bases from J; junction bases left unmatched: 9. Germline V gives CDR1 LGHNA, CDR2 YNFKEQ.

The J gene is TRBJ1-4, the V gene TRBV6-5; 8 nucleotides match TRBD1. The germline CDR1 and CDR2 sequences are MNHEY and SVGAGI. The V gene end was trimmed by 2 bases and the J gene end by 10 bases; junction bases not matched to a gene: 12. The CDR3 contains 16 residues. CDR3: CASSYTSGTGLAKLFF. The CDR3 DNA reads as TGTGCCAGCAGTTACACATCGGGGACAGGTCTTGCAAAACTGTTTTTT.

In nucleotides, the CDR3 is TGCGCCAGCAGCCAAGGGGTCGAGCAGTACTTC. Translated: CASSQGVEQYF. V is TRBV4-1 and J is TRBJ2-7, with D hard to call. V gave up 1 base and J gave up 6 bases, with 4 bases separating them. There are 11 residues in the CDR3. The germline V gene encodes CDR1 MGHRA and CDR2 YSYEKL.

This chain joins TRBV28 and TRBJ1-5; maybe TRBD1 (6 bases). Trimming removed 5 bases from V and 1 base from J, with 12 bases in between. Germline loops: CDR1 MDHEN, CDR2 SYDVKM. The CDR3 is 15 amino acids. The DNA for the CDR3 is TGTGCCAGCAGTCCGGGGGCGGTCAGCAATCAGCCCCAGCATTTT. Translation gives CASSPGAVSNQPQHF.

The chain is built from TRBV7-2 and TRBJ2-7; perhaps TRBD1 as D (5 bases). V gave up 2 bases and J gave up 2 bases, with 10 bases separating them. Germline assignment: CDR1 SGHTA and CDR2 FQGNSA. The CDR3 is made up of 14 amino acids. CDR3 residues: CASSLSTATYEQYF. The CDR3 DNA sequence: TGTGCCAGCAGCTTATCGACAGCCACCTACGAGCAGTACTTC.

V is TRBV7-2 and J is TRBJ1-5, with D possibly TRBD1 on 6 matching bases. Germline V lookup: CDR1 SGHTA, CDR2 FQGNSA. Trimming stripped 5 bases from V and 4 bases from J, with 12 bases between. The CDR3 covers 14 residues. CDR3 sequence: CASSGGQFNQPQHF. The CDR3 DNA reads TGTGCCAGCAGCGGCGGACAGTTTAATCAGCCCCAGCATTTT.

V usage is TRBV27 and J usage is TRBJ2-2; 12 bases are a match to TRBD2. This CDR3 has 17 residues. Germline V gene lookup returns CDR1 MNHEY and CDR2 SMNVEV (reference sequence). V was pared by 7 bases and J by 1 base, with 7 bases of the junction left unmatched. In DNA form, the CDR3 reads TGTGCCAGCACCCAACTAGCGGGGGGCGGGAACACCGGGGAGCTGTTTTTT. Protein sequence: CASTQLAGGGNTGELFF.

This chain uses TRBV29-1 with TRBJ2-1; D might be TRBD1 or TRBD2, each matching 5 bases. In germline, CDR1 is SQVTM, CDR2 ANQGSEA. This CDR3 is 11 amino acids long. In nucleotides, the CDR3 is TGCAGTGGGACGGCTGACAATGAGCAGTTCTTC. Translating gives CSGTADNEQFF.

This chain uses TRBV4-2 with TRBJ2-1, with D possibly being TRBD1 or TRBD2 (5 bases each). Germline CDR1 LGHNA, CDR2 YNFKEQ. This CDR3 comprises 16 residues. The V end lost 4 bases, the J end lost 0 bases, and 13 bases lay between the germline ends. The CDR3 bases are TGTGCCAGCAGCCGCGTCTGGGGGACCTCCTACAATGAGCAGTTCTTC. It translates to CASSRVWGTSYNEQFF.

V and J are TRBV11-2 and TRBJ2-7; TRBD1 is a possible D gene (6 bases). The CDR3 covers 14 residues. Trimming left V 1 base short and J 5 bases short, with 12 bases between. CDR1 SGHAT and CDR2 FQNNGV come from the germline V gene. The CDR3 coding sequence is TGTGCCAGCAGCTTAGTGGCCAGGGGAGACGAGCAGTACTTC. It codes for CASSLVARGDEQYF.

CDR3 DNA sequence: TGTGCCAGCAGCCCAAACACAGCTAGCACAGATACGCAGTATTTT. This codes for CASSPNTASTDTQYF. The chain links TRBV7-3 to TRBJ2-3, with D unclear. Germline CDR1 and CDR2: SGHTA and FQGTGA. The CDR3 is made up of 15 amino acids. Trimming shortened V by 5 bases and J by 0 bases, and 12 bases separated the two germline ends.

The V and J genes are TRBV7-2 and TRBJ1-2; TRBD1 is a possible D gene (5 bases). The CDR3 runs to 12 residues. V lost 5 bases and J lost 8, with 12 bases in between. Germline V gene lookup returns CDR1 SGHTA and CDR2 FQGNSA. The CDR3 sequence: CASSISGIGYTF. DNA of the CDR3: TGTGCCAGCAGCATCTCAGGGATCGGCTACACCTTC.

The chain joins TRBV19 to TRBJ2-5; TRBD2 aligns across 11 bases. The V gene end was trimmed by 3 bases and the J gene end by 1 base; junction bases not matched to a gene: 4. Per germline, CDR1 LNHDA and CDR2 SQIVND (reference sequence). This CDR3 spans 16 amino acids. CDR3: CASSIGTSGRQETQYF. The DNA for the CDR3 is TGTGCCAGTAGTATTGGGACTAGCGGCCGCCAAGAGACCCAGTACTTC.